Listed below are T cell receptor beta chains from one sample, sequenced in a study of T cell responses to AZD1222 COVID-19 vaccine. This table comes from immunoSEQ multiplex PCR, and its TCRdb copy is limited to in-frame clones, with some not included. The profile shows tens of thousands of clones, under 95% of them singletons. This sample comprised peripheral blood, obtained 28 days after the second AZD1222 dose. All receptors come from an adult who received the AZD1222 COVID-19 vaccine. The CDR3 runs from the conserved cysteine through the conserved F or W. The order of the fields is D gene, J gene, clone size, V gene, CDR3 protein, CDR3 DNA. The D gene is left open where the match is weak. Clone size appears in some rows only: once, few, many, or a class for an expanded clone.

>NA|TRBJ1-2|NA|TRBV18
CASSPPDRNYGYTF
TGTGCCAGCTCACCCCCCGACAGAAACTATGGCTACACCTTC
>NA|TRBJ2-2|NA|TRBV6-1
CASSDLTGELFF
TGTGCCAGCAGTGACCTCACCGGGGAGCTGTTTTTT
>NA|TRBJ1-2|NA|TRBV2
CASSETGNYGYTF
TGTGCCAGCAGTGAAACAGGGAACTATGGCTACACCTTC
>NA|TRBJ2-7|NA|TRBV2
CASSERTFPPPSYEQYF
TGTGCCAGCAGTGAACGGACGTTTCCGCCTCCTTCCTACGAGCAGTACTTC
>TRBD2|TRBJ2-7|NA|TRBV14
CASSSGTSRYEQYF
TGTGCCAGCAGCTCCGGGACTAGCCGGTACGAGCAGTACTTC
>TRBD2|TRBJ2-1|NA|TRBV10-3
CAISDGTSGRSSYNEQFF
TGTGCCATCAGTGATGGGACTAGCGGGAGGAGCTCCTACAATGAGCAGTTCTTC
>NA|TRBJ2-5|NA|TRBV20-1
CSANEGAETQYF
TGCAGTGCTAATGAGGGAGCGGAGACCCAGTACTTC
>NA|TRBJ2-2|NA|TRBV4-3
CASSQGETGELFF
TGCGCCAGCAGCCAAGGGGAGACCGGGGAGCTGTTTTTT
>TRBD1|TRBJ1-2|NA|TRBV4-3
CASSQDWGQGDYGYTF
TGCGCCAGCAGCCAAGATTGGGGACAGGGGGACTATGGCTACACCTTC
>TRBD1|TRBJ1-1|NA|TRBV29-1
CSVGGTGGKNTEAFF
TGCAGCGTTGGAGGGACAGGGGGCAAGAACACTGAAGCTTTCTTT
>NA|TRBJ1-1|once|TRBV20-1
CRAKDRIEAFF
TGCAGAGCTAAAGACAGGATTGAAGCTTTCTTT
>NA|TRBJ2-1|NA|TRBV7-2
CASSLAGGDEQFF
TGTGCCAGCAGCTTAGCGGGCGGAGATGAGCAGTTCTTC
>NA|TRBJ2-7|NA|TRBV2
CASSVLIAYEQYF
TGTGCCAGCAGTGTTCTAATAGCCTACGAGCAGTACTTC
>NA|TRBJ1-6|NA|TRBV28
CASSSGAPESPLHF
TGTGCCAGCAGTTCGGGGGCCCCGGAATCACCCCTCCACTTT
>NA|TRBJ2-6|NA|TRBV19
CASSIASHANVLTF
TGTGCCAGTAGTATAGCCAGCCATGCCAACGTCCTGACTTTC
>NA|TRBJ1-3|NA|TRBV11-2
CASSGTGGTIYF
TGTGCCAGCAGCGGCACAGGAGGCACCATATATTTT
>TRBD2|TRBJ2-3|NA|TRBV11-3
CASSPTAGVLDTQYF
TGTGCCAGCAGCCCGACAGCGGGGGTTTTGGATACGCAGTATTTT
>TRBD2|TRBJ2-7|NA|TRBV27
CASSHTGFSGGYEQYF
TGTGCCAGCAGCCACACGGGTTTTAGCGGGGGCTACGAGCAGTACTTC
>NA|TRBJ1-2|NA|TRBV30
CAWSIGLSYGYTF
TGTGCCTGGAGTATCGGCCTTTCGTATGGCTACACCTTC
>NA|TRBJ2-3|NA|TRBV6-5
CASSYSNKLADTQYF
TGTGCCAGCAGTTACTCGAATAAGCTAGCAGATACGCAGTATTTT
>NA|TRBJ1-1|NA|TRBV29-1
CSVGFQGTEAFF
TGCAGCGTTGGGTTCCAGGGTACTGAAGCTTTCTTT
>NA|TRBJ2-1|NA|TRBV5-1
CASSLNGNEQFF
TGCGCCAGCAGCTTGAACGGGAATGAGCAGTTCTTC
>NA|TRBJ1-1|NA|TRBV30
CAWSLEGVNTEAFF
TGTGCCTGGAGTTTGGAGGGAGTGAACACTGAAGCTTTCTTT
>NA|TRBJ2-2|NA|TRBV28
CASSFGTGELFF
TGTGCCAGCAGTTTTGGGACCGGGGAGCTGTTTTTT
>NA|TRBJ1-4|once|TRBV18
CASSPPSSARGEKLFF
TGTGCCAGCTCACCCCCTAGCTCCGCTCGGGGTGAAAAACTGTTTTTT
>NA|TRBJ1-3|NA|TRBV9
CASSLGGGGFSGNTIYF
TGTGCCAGCAGCCTCGGCGGAGGGGGGTTCTCTGGAAACACCATATATTTT
>NA|TRBJ2-3|NA|TRBV9
CASSLRDFHTDTQYF
TGTGCCAGCAGCTTAAGGGACTTTCACACAGATACGCAGTATTTT
>NA|TRBJ1-5|NA|TRBV2
CASSEYRTAINQPQHF
TGTGCCAGCAGTGAGTACCGGACAGCGATCAATCAGCCCCAGCATTTT
>NA|TRBJ1-2|NA|TRBV19
CASSIGAGAHNYGYTF
TGTGCCAGTAGTATAGGAGCAGGGGCCCACAACTATGGCTACACCTTC
>TRBD1|TRBJ2-7|once|TRBV27
CASSLMPLDRGVFEQYF
TGTGCCAGCAGTTTAATGCCTCTTGACAGGGGAGTGTTCGAGCAGTACTTC
>NA|TRBJ2-5|NA|TRBV28
CASRAEETQYF
TGTGCCAGCAGGGCAGAAGAGACCCAGTACTTC
>NA|TRBJ1-3|NA|TRBV29-1
CSVGLTSGNTIYF
TGCAGCGTAGGGCTGACCTCTGGAAACACCATATATTTT
>TRBD2|TRBJ2-7|NA|TRBV27
CASKSGVGEQYF
TGTGCCAGCAAAAGCGGGGTAGGCGAGCAGTACTTC
>NA|TRBJ2-7|NA|TRBV11-3
CASSLPSWEAGELLSAEQYF
TGTGCCAGCAGCTTACCCTCATGGGAGGCAGGGGAGCTCCTTAGTGCCGAGCAGTACTTC
>TRBD1|TRBJ1-6|once|TRBV19
CASKRQGNSPLHF
TGTGCCAGTAAACGACAGGGAAATTCACCCCTCCACTTT
>TRBD1|TRBJ2-7|NA|TRBV7-2
CASSEPGQGYFEQYF
TGTGCCAGCAGCGAACCGGGACAGGGGTATTTCGAGCAGTACTTC
>NA|TRBJ1-2|NA|TRBV2
CASSEALSRGATYTF
TGTGCCAGCAGTGAAGCGCTTTCGAGGGGGGCCACTTACACCTTC
>TRBD2|TRBJ2-5|NA|TRBV29-1
CSVDATSGKETQYF
TGCAGCGTTGATGCGACTAGCGGGAAAGAGACCCAGTACTTC
>NA|TRBJ2-7|NA|TRBV11-2
CASSLGGVYEQYF
TGTGCCAGCAGCTTAGGAGGGGTCTACGAGCAGTACTTC
>TRBD2|TRBJ2-7|NA|TRBV7-9
CASGLGASGSYEQYF
TGTGCCAGCGGTTTGGGGGCTAGCGGGAGCTACGAGCAGTACTTC
>TRBD1|TRBJ2-2|NA|TRBV24-1
CATSDWTGVQITGELFF
TGTGCCACCAGTGATTGGACAGGGGTCCAGATCACCGGGGAGCTGTTTTTT
>NA|TRBJ2-3|NA|TRBV5-5
CASTLSGQDTQYF
TGTGCCAGCACTTTATCAGGTCAAGATACGCAGTATTTT
>TRBD1|TRBJ1-2|NA|TRBV29-1
CSVEGQTKNGYTF
TGCAGCGTTGAGGGACAGACGAAGAACGGCTACACCTTC
>NA|TRBJ2-3|NA|TRBV6-2/TRBV6-3
CASSYAESGSTDTQYF
TGTGCCAGCAGTTACGCCGAGAGCGGGAGCACAGATACGCAGTATTTT
>TRBD2|TRBJ2-6|NA|TRBV5-1
CASSLRREAGANVLTF
TGCGCCAGCAGCTTGAGACGGGAGGCTGGGGCCAACGTCCTGACTTTC
>TRBD2|TRBJ2-5|few|TRBV4-3
CASSQEYFTSGGETQYF
TGCGCCAGCAGCCAAGAATACTTCACTAGCGGAGGAGAGACCCAGTACTTC
>NA|TRBJ1-2|NA|TRBV7-3
CASSGTPFGGYTF
TGTGCCAGCAGCGGGACCCCCTTTGGTGGCTACACCTTC
>NA|TRBJ2-7|NA|TRBV10-3
CAITPSVGHEQYF
TGTGCCATCACCCCCTCAGTGGGCCACGAGCAGTACTTC
>NA|TRBJ1-1|NA|TRBV5-6
CASSLGGPEAFF
TGTGCCAGCAGCTTGGGGGGGCCTGAAGCTTTCTTT
>TRBD2|TRBJ2-7|NA|TRBV2
CASKLRLADYEQYF
TGTGCCAGCAAGCTACGACTAGCGGACTACGAGCAGTACTTC
>TRBD2|TRBJ2-1|NA|TRBV18
CASSRTPRILAGDHNEQFF
TGTGCCAGCTCACGGACTCCCCGAATACTAGCGGGAGACCACAATGAGCAGTTCTTC
>NA|TRBJ2-1|NA|TRBV11-2
CASSLGAWNEQFF
TGTGCCAGCAGCTTGGGAGCTTGGAATGAGCAGTTCTTC
>TRBD1|TRBJ2-2|NA|TRBV5-1
CASSLPGTGGIGELFF
TGCGCCAGCAGCTTGCCCGGGACAGGGGGCATCGGGGAGCTGTTTTTT
>TRBD2|TRBJ2-1|NA|TRBV28
CASSRSGIGNNEQFF
TGTGCCAGCAGCCGGAGCGGGATTGGGAACAATGAGCAGTTCTTC